These 11 T cell receptor beta chains originate from one sample sequenced in a study of blood T cell repertoires in COVID-19 (dated by TCRdb to the early 2020s). Library method: the immunoSEQ multiplex PCR assay. Entries here come from immuneACCESS through TCRdb and include only in-frame sequences with V and J called. Some clones fail to appear in such tables; in the studies checked, an unresolved V gene covers under half of the shortfall, and the cause of the remainder is unknown. Within this sample are about 68,000 clones, with around 86% of them counted one time only. The ten largest clones take up 7% to 8.5% of the sample. Sequencing was carried out using peripheral blood. The receptors shown here come from a man aged 30 to 45 with acute or convalescent COVID-19.

This sequence joins TRBV6-2 or TRBV6-3 and TRBJ1-5; 7 bases align to TRBD1. Germline values: CDR1 MNHEY, CDR2 SVGEGT. CDR3 size: 14 residues. The V segment lost 1 base and the J segment 8 bases; nucleotides outside the gene matches: 5. The CDR3 DNA reads TGTGCCAGCAGTTACTGGATCACAGGGGAGCCCCAGCATTTT. Its translation: CASSYWITGEPQHF.

The genes are TRBV30 and TRBJ2-3; D uncertain. The ends were cut back, 2 bases at V and 1 base at J, with 4 bases in the middle. Looked up from germline, CDR1 is GTSNPN and CDR2 is SVGIG (reference sequence). The CDR3 spans 12 residues. The CDR3 DNA reads as TGTGCCTGGAGTTTAGGCACAGATACGCAGTATTTT. Its protein product is CAWSLGTDTQYF.

This clone has only one observation. V gene TRBV30 combines with J gene TRBJ2-1; tentatively, D is TRBD1 (6 bases). The CDR3 is 16 amino acids. The germline V gene encodes CDR1 GTSNPN and CDR2 SVGIG (reference sequence). Trimming pared 0 bases from V and 6 bases from J, leaving 18 bases between. The CDR3, as DNA: TGTGCCTGGAGTGTCATCGGGGTCCCACAGGGCAATGAGCAGTTCTTC. It is translated as CAWSVIGVPQGNEQFF.

This sequence joins TRBV29-1 and TRBJ1-2; TRBD1 agrees at 12 bases. The junction had 10 bases not matched to a gene; V was cut back by 5 bases and J by 6 bases. The CDR3 contains 15 residues. Germline CDR1 SQVTM, CDR2 ANQGSEA. CDR3 DNA sequence: TGCAGCGTTTACAAACCGGGACAGGGGGCCGATGGCTACACCTTC. Protein: CSVYKPGQGADGYTF.

The V and J genes are TRBV5-1 and TRBJ2-1, with TRBD2 as a possible D gene (5 bases). The CDR3 is 11 amino acids. CDR1 and CDR2 from the germline V gene are SGHRS and YFSETQ. V was pared by 4 bases and J by 10 bases, with 9 bases between. CDR3 nucleotide sequence: TGCGCCAGCAGCGGCCGGGGAGAGCAGTTCTTC. Translation gives CASSGRGEQFF.

The gene calls are TRBV3-1 (or the pseudogene TRBV3-2) and TRBJ2-2; TRBD1 agrees at 7 bases. CDR1 LGHDT and CDR2 YNNKEL come from the germline V gene (reference sequence). The CDR3 covers 15 residues. The V segment lost 5 bases and the J segment 4 bases; nucleotides outside the gene matches: 7. CDR3 residues: CASSDGQVFTGELFF. CDR3 bases: TGTGCCAGCAGCGATGGACAGGTTTTCACCGGGGAGCTGTTTTTT.

The rearrangement links TRBV7-2 to TRBJ1-4; D not certain. CDR3 length: 15 residues. Germline CDR1 is SGHTA and CDR2 is FQGNSA. V lost 4 bases, J lost 10 bases, and 19 bases lay in between. CDR3 DNA: TGTGCCAGCAGCTCCGAGCGGGGAATTACTGCAAAACTGTTTTTT. Protein sequence: CASSSERGITAKLFF.

V gene TRBV7-5 combines with J gene TRBJ2-4; no check of the table's D call, TRBD2, against the DNA was made. TRBV7-5 is listed as a pseudogene. This CDR3 is built from 18 residues. CDR3 sequence (DNA): TGTGTCAGAACGGAGGGTAGCGGGAGACCGATAGCCAAAAACATTCAGTACTTC. Translating gives CVRTEGSGRPIAKNIQYF.

This clone was detected once. The chain links TRBV15 to TRBJ2-5; TRBD2 is a possible D gene (6 bases). CDR1 LNHNV and CDR2 YYDKDF come from the germline V gene (reference sequence). The CDR3 spans 15 residues. Trimming cost V 0 bases and J 5 bases, with 13 bases left between them. CDR3: CATSRDLSGVETQYF. DNA of the CDR3: TGTGCCACCAGCAGAGATCTGTCGGGGGTTGAGACCCAGTACTTC.

The chain recombines TRBV20-1 with TRBJ2-5; D ambiguous. The CDR3 extends over 11 amino acids. V was clipped by 3 bases and J by 4 bases, with 6 bases between them. Germline values: CDR1 DFQATT, CDR2 SNEGSKA (reference sequence). The CDR3 loop is CSASWRETQYF. The DNA of the CDR3 is TGCAGTGCTAGTTGGAGAGAGACCCAGTACTTC.

The chain joins TRBV7-2 to TRBJ2-5; maybe TRBD1 (6 bases). Germline CDR1 is SGHTA and CDR2 is FQGNSA. This CDR3 contains 15 residues. V was shortened by 5 bases and J by 2 bases, with 15 bases between the two germline ends. The CDR3 reads CASSPTGTPQETQYF. The DNA for the CDR3 is TGTGCCAGCAGCCCCACCGGGACACCACAAGAGACCCAGTACTTC.